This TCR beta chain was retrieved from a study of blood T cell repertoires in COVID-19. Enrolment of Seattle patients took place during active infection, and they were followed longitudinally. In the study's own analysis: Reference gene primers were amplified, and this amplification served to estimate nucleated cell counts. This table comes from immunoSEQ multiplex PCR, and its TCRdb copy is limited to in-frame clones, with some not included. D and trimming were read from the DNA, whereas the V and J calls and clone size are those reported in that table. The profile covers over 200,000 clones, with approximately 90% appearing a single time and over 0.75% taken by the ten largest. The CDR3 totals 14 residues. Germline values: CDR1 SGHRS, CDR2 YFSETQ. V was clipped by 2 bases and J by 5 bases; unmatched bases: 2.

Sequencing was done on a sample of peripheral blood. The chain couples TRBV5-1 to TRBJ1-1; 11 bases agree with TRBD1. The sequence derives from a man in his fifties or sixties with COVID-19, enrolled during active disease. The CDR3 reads CASSFRDRGTEAFF. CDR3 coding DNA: TGCGCCAGCAGCTTCCGGGACAGGGGGACTGAAGCTTTCTTT. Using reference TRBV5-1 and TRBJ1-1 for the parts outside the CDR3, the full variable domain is KAGVTQTPRYLIKTRGQQVTLSCSPISGHRSVSWYQQTPGQGLQFLFEYFSETQRNKGNFPGRFSGRQFSNSRSEMNVSTLELGDSALYLCASSFRDRGTEAFFGQGTRLTVV.